This T cell receptor beta chain was sequenced during a study of blood T cell repertoires in COVID-19. Repertoires were generated with immunoSEQ multiplex PCR, while TCRdb's copy carries only in-frame clones and drops some. The sample yields about 240,000 clones, roughly four fifths seen once. The CDR3 has 13 amino acids. With 9 bases removed from V and 3 bases from J, the gap between germline ends came to 14 bases. Germline-derived CDR1 and CDR2 are LNHDA and SQIVND (reference sequence). Recruited during active infection, patients (from Seattle) were subsequently followed longitudinally. This TCR was recovered from a woman older than 75 with COVID-19, enrolled during active disease. This chain uses TRBV19 with TRBJ1-1; the D is unclear. The source material was peripheral blood. CDR3 DNA sequence: TGTGCCAGCCGTATAGACGGTTACACTGAAGCTTTCTTT. As protein: CASRIDGYTEAFF.